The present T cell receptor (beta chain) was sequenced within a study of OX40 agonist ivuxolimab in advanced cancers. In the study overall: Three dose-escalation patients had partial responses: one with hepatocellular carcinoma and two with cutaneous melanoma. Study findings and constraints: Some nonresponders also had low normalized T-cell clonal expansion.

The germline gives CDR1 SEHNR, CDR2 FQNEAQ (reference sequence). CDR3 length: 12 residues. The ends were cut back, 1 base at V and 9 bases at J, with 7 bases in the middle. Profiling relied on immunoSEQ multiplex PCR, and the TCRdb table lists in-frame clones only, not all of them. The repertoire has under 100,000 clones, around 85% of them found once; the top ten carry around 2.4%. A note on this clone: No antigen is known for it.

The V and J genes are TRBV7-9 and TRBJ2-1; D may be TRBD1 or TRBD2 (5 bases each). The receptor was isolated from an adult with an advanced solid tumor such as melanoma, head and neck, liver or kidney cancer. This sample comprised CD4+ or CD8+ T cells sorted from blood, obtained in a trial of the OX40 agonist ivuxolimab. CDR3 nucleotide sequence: TGTGCCAGCAGCTTAGATGGGACTGAGCAGTTCTTC. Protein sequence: CASSLDGTEQFF.